The 2 T cell receptor beta chains listed next were all sequenced from one sample in a study of T-cell reconstitution after alpha-beta-depleted transplantation in children. Unique molecular identifiers featured in how the TCRbeta library was prepared. One entry per CDR3 protein, called by TCRdb with MiXCR from the PCR reads. The sample carries some 350,000 distinct CDR3 sequences, about a sixth recorded once. The sequencing used PBMCs, mostly from graft donor cells, collected 360 days after TCRalphabeta/CD19-depleted stem cell transplant. The source is a male patient aged 2-15 years who had a stem cell transplant for acute lymphoblastic leukemia, so the T cells may come from the graft donor.

This clonotype was detected ten times or more. This chain uses TRBV12-3 or TRBV12-4 with TRBJ2-1; 10 positions match TRBD1. The V segment lost 6 bases and the J segment 7 bases; nucleotides outside the gene matches: 3. The CDR3 has 13 amino acids. The CDR3 protein is CASSGTGENEQFF. In nucleotides, the CDR3 is TGTGCCAGCAGCGGGACAGGGGAGAATGAGCAGTTCTTC.

The chain links TRBV20-1 to TRBJ2-3; the match to TRBD1 covers 8 bases. V lost 1 base and J lost 5; bases outside the gene matches: 8. Germline CDR1 reads DFQATT; CDR2 reads SNEGSKA (reference sequence). The CDR3 totals 15 residues. In DNA form, the CDR3 reads TGCAGTGCTAGAGCCGCCCAGGGGGCAGGAGATACGCAGTATTTT. This gives the protein CSARAAQGAGDTQYF.